These 5 T cell receptor beta chains were sequenced from one sample in a study of PD-1 blockade in mismatch repair-deficient tumors. Using immunoSEQ multiplex PCR, the repertoire was profiled, and TCRdb retains in-frame clones only, with some absent. Of about 15,000 clones listed, approximately 86% were seen once; the top ten hold 4.6%. Stated time point: approximately ten-day in vitro stimulation with candidate neoantigen peptide 6. No antigen has been identified for these receptors. Material: cells cultured in vitro, obtained from a patient treated with pembrolizumab. Receptor source: an adult with mismatch repair-deficient cancer.

The chain combines TRBV5-1 with TRBJ2-5; D is undetermined. The CDR3 length is 14 residues. Trimming took 0 bases from V and 4 from J, leaving 10 bases between them. CDR1 is SGHRS and CDR2 is YFSETQ in the germline V gene. The CDR3, as DNA: TGCGCCAGCAGCTTGGACACCGCCGGAGAGACCCAGTACTTC. It specifies CASSLDTAGETQYF.

The rearrangement links TRBV16 to TRBJ2-3; 8 nucleotides align to TRBD1. This CDR3 region has 14 residues. Trimming removed 4 bases from V and 1 base from J; junction bases left unmatched: 1. Per the germline V gene, CDR1 is KGHSY and CDR2 is FQNENV. CDR3 sequence reads: CASSPGGGTDTQYF. The CDR3 nucleotides are TGTGCCAGCAGCCCAGGGGGCGGCACAGATACGCAGTATTTT.

In its sample, this clone was seen once. This chain uses TRBV4-1 with TRBJ1-3; D gene unclear. The CDR3 runs 15 residues. The germline V gene has CDR1 MGHRA and CDR2 YSYEKL. The V end was cut by 1 base, the J end by 0 bases, with 7 bases between. CDR3 in DNA: TGCGCCAGCAGCCAAGGCCCGTTCTCTGGAAACACCATATATTTT. Protein sequence: CASSQGPFSGNTIYF.

Here the CDR3 reads CAWSAKGGEKLFF. For the CDR3, the DNA is TGTGCCTGGAGTGCAAAGGGGGGGGAAAAACTGTTTTTT. The V call is TRBV30, the J call TRBJ1-4; D possibly corresponds to TRBD1 (6 bases). Per the germline V gene, CDR1 is GTSNPN and CDR2 is SVGIG (reference sequence). The length of the CDR3 is 13 residues. Trimming pared 1 base from V and 8 bases from J, leaving 11 bases between.

This chain links TRBV29-1 with TRBJ1-1; D is unresolved. CDR1 is SQVTM, CDR2 ANQGSEA, per germline. V lost 3 bases and J 7 bases, leaving 9 bases between the germline ends. The CDR3 contains 11 residues. The CDR3 DNA is TGCAGCGTTGATGTAGCCTATGAAGCTTTCTTT. It is translated as CSVDVAYEAFF. The whole variable domain, filled in from reference TRBV29-1 and TRBJ1-1, reads SAVISQKPSRDICQRGTSLTIQCQVDSQVTMMFWYRQQPGQSLTLIATANQGSEATYESGFVIDKFPISRPNLTFSTLTVSNMSPEDSSIYLCSVDVAYEAFFGQGTRLTVV.